This T cell receptor (beta chain) derives from a study of blood T cells in healthy people across ages. On this clonotype: This may be a read error: a much more frequent sequence differs by one nucleotide.

Primers used in a second PCR of about 7 to 12 cycles were a sample-barcoded 5' primer and a J-beta primer mix. TCRdb ran MiXCR on the 5' RACE reads and lists one entry per CDR3 protein. The table includes around 870,000 distinct CDR3 sequences, around 30% detected once. The sequence was obtained from a woman aged 80 or over in good health. Sequencing used blood.

Written as DNA, the CDR3 is TGTGCCAGCAGCTTCGCGGACAGGGGCACAGATGCGCAGTATTTT. Translation gives CASSFADRGTDAQYF. This sequence joins TRBV7-9 and TRBJ2-3, with TRBD1 matching over 9 bases. CDR3 size: 15 residues. Germline V gene sequence: CDR1 SEHNR, CDR2 FQNEAQ (reference sequence).